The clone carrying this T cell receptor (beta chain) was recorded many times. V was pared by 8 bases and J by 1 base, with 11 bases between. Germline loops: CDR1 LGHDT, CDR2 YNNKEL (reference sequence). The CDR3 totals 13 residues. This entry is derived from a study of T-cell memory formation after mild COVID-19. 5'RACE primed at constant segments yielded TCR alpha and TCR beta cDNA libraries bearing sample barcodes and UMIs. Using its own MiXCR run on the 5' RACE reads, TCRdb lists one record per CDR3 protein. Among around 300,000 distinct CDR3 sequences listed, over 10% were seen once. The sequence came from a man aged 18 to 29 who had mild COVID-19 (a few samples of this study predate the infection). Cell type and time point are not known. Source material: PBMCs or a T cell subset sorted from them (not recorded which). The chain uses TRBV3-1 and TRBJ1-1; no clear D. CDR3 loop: CASSTQTNTEAFF. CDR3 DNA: TGTGCCAGCTCCACACAGACGAACACTGAAGCTTTCTTT. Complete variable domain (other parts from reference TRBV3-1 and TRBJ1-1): DTAVSQTPKYLVTQMGNDKSIKCEQNLGHDTMYWYKQDSKKFLKIMFSYNNKELIINETVPNRFSPKSPDKAHLNLHINSLELGDSAVYFCASSTQTNTEAFFGQGTRLTVV.